The table lists the clone carrying this TCR beta chain with a few counts. Its antigen is as yet unknown. Template switching created a universal primer site, and the cDNA included unique molecular identifiers. TCRdb recomputed calls from the 5' RACE reads with MiXCR, one row per CDR3 protein. There are 200,000 to 300,000 distinct CDR3 sequences in the sample; 5.5% to 8% occur only once, and 3.5% to 4% lies in the top ten. The ends lost 5 bases at V and 7 bases at J; junction bases unmatched: 6. Germline V gene sequence: CDR1 SGHDT, CDR2 YYEEEE. The CDR3 covers 14 residues. The data originate from a study of identical twins. Broader study findings: The abundant beta clonotypes from cord blood had fewer insertions, and memory repertoires had none of this.

The same data also contributed to another study, on yellow fever vaccine responses in identical twins.

The specimen sequenced was memory (CD45RO+) T cells sorted from blood. The sequence derives from a woman aged 18-30 years in good health. This chain uses TRBV5-6 with TRBJ2-2; 9 bases match TRBD2. Here the CDR3 DNA reads TGTGCCAGCAGGCAGGGACTAGCCGGCGGGGAGCTGTTTTTT. It encodes CASRQGLAGGELFF.